This TCR beta chain was identified in a study of Ad26.COV2.S vaccination and SARS-CoV-2 variants (dated by TCRdb to about 2021). Regarding the research as a whole: Vaccine-arm donors came from COV1001, a multicentre, randomized, double-blind, placebo-controlled phase I-IIa trial of Ad26.COV2.S in healthy adults. Blinding of investigators to trial group allocation was maintained during experiments and outcome assessment. A total of 32 samples were included in the TCR-sequenced set, comprising 19 Ad26.COV2.S vaccine recipients, 5 placebo recipients and 8 SARS-CoV-2 convalescent individuals. Sequencing of the TCRbeta repertoire served to evaluate the specificity and breadth of SARS-CoV-2-reactive T cell receptors following Ad26.COV2.S vaccination. Trial participants were randomized into five groups of five, in which low-dose or high-dose Ad26.COV2.S was given once or twice, or placebo was given on both occasions. Dosing of Ad26.COV2.S was intramuscular, at either 5x10^10 or 1x10^11 viral particles, delivered as one shot or as two shots spaced 56 days apart. What the authors observed across the whole study: According to the authors, total T cell responses may have been underestimated by the TCR breadth and depth analyses. The study lacked the statistical power to compare responses across vaccine doses or regimens. Vaccine and placebo recipients had similar non-spike TCR breadth, a finding consistent with the vaccine containing only spike. Compared with placebo recipients, Ad26.COV2.S recipients showed higher spike-specific TCR breadth (P = 0.0014). After vaccination, spike-specific CD8+ and CD4+ T cell responses were reported to show substantial breadth.

This clone was seen only a few times. This receptor's antigen is unknown. No qualities accompany the bases; no much larger clone lies one base away. Reading from cysteine to phenylalanine, the CDR3 counts 11 amino acids. Kept here is only the CDR3 DNA, which spans 33 bases and is read in frame from base 1. From a lookup of the germline V gene (reference sequence), CDR1 and CDR2 are SEHNR and FQNEAQ. V loses 8 bases, J loses 2 bases, and the germline ends lie 6 bases apart. In light of the paper, this sample's treatment or condition label describes: roughly 19 received Ad26.COV2.S at low or high dose, single or two shots; 5 received placebo; per-sample allocation not given. For vaccine and placebo recipients, the sequenced repertoires came from samples collected on day 63 after the first injection. Between 29 July and 7 August 2020, Cohort 1b enrolled around 24 adults aged 18-55 years at one site in Boston, USA. Ad26.COV2.S consisted of a replication-incompetent adenovirus type 26 vector by which a prefusion-stabilized SARS-CoV-2 spike protein from the original Wuhan strain was expressed.

The immunoSEQ Assay was used to sequence TCRbeta CDR3 regions. After extraction, genomic DNA underwent amplification by bias-controlled multiplex PCR, followed by high-throughput sequencing. As for how the authors treated the data: To quantify the absolute abundance of each unique TCRbeta CDR3 region, sequences were collapsed and filtered. Usable DNA was measured by amplifying reference genes present in all nucleated cells, and TCRbeta template counts were normalized to that usable DNA to estimate T cell fraction. Repertoire TCRs were annotated as SARS-CoV-2-specific by exact matching of V gene, CDR3 amino acid sequence and J gene to a known reactive TCR set. The reference SARS-CoV-2 TCR set was obtained from MIRA and was filtered for enrichment in COVID-19-positive ImmuneCODE repertoires, whereby public or cross-reactive TCRs were removed. Drawing on the MIRA antigens, annotated TCRs were analysed further at the level of specific ORF or position within ORF. Depth was the summed frequency of annotated unique rearrangements, while breadth was defined as annotated unique rearrangements over total unique productive rearrangements. Two-sided Wilcoxon rank-sum tests were applied when comparing TCR breadth between groups. TCRdb took over this immuneACCESS table, retaining in-frame rearrangements with V and J assigned. Such tables are incomplete; in checked studies, under half of the missing clones stem from an unresolved V gene, and the remainder is unexplained. That table furnishes V, J and clone size, whereas the DNA furnished D and trimming. In this sample the table shows 300,000 to 400,000 clones, approximately 87% of which occur a single time. Approximately 5.8% of the sample is held by the ten biggest clonotypes.

The sequencing here drew on peripheral blood, taken in a trial of Ad26.COV2.S vaccine versus placebo. The chain employs TRBV7-9 and TRBJ1-2; a confident D gene designation cannot be given. The TCR comes from a person between 18 and 60 years old who received the Ad26.COV2.S COVID-19 vaccine or a placebo. The CDR3 protein: CASGGNYGYTF. The sequenced DNA is TGTGCCAGCGGTGGGAACTATGGCTACACCTTC.